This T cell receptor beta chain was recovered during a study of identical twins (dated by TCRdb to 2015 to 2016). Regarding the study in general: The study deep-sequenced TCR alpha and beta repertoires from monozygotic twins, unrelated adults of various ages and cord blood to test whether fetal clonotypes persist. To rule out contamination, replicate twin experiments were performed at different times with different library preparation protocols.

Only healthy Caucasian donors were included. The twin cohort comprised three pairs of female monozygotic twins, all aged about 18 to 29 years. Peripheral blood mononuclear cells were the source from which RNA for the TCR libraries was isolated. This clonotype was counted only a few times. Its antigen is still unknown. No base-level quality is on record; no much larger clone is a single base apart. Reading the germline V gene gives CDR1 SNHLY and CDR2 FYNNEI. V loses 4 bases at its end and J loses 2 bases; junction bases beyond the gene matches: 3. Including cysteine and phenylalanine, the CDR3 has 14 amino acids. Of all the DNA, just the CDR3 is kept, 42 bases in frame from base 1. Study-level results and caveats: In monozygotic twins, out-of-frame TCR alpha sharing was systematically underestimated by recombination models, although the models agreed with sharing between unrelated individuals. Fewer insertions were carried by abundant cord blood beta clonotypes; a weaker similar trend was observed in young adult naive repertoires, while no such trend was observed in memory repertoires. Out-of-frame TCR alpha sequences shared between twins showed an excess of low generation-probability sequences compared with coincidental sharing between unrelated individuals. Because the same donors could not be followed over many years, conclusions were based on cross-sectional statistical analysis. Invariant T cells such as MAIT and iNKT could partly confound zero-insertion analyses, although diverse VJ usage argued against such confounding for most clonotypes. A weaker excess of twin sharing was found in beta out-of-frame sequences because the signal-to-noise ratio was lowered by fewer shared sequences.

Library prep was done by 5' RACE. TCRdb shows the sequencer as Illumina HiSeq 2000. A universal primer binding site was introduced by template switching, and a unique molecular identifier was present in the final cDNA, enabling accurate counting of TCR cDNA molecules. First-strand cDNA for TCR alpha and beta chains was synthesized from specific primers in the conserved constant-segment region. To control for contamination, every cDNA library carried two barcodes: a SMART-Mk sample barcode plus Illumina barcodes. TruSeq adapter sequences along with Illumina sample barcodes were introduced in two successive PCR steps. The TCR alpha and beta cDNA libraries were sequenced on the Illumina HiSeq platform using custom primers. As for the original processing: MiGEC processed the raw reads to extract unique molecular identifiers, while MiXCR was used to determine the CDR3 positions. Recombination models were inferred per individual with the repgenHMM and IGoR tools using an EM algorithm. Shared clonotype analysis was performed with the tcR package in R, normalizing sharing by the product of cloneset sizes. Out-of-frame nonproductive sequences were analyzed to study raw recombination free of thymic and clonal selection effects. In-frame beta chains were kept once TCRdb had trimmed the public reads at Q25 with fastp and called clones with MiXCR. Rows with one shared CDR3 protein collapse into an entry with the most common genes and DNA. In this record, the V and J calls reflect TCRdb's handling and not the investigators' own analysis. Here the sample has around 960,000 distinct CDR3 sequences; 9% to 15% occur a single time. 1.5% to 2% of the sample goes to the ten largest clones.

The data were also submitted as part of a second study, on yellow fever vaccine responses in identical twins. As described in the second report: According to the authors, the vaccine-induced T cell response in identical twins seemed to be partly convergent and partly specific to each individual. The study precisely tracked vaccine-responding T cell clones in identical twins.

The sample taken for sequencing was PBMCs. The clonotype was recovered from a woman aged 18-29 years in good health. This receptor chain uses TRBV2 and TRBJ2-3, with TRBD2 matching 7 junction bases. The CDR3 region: CASSGGTNTDTQYF. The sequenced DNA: TGTGCCAGCAGTGGAGGGACTAACACAGATACGCAGTATTTT.